The 7 T cell receptor beta chains below were found in one sample sequenced in a study of blood T cell repertoires in COVID-19. Sequencing was performed with immunoSEQ multiplex PCR; in TCRdb, only in-frame clones are kept and a portion is missing. Here the sample spans 120,000 or so clones, 88% being singletons. Input material: peripheral blood. Receptors originate from a human donor in a cohort sampled during active COVID-19.

The chain carries TRBV3-1 (or the pseudogene TRBV3-2) and TRBJ2-7, with 7 bases fitting TRBD2. Germline V lookup: CDR1 LGHDT, CDR2 YNNKEL (reference sequence). J was trimmed by 3 bases and V by 4 bases; bases with no gene match: 6. The CDR3 extends over 14 amino acids. For the CDR3, the DNA is TGTGCCAGCAGCCGGGCTAGCGGACACTACGAGCAGTACTTC. It translates to CASSRASGHYEQYF.

The chain is built from TRBV3-1 (or the pseudogene TRBV3-2) and TRBJ2-1; TRBD2 agrees at 10 bases. In germline, CDR1 is LGHDT, CDR2 YNNKEL (reference sequence). Germline trimming cut 2 bases from V and 5 bases from J; bases unmatched to any gene: 6. The CDR3 totals 16 residues. CDR3 DNA sequence: TGTGCCAGCAGCCAACCCCTAGCGGGAGTAGACAATGAGCAGTTCTTC. Its translation: CASSQPLAGVDNEQFF.

This clone was detected once. This chain joins TRBV3-1 (or the pseudogene TRBV3-2) and TRBJ1-4; no firm D call. The CDR3 spans 12 residues. The germline V and J ends were trimmed by 4 bases and 9 bases, with 9 bases remaining between them. Looked up from germline, CDR1 is LGHDT and CDR2 is YNNKEL (reference sequence). CDR3 residues: CASSPGSKKLFF. The CDR3 DNA follows: TGTGCCAGCAGCCCCGGGTCCAAAAAACTGTTTTTT.

The chain is built from TRBV6-5 and TRBJ2-7; the match to TRBD1 covers 11 bases. The length of the CDR3 is 15 residues. Germline V gives CDR1 MNHEY, CDR2 SVGAGI. V lost 5 bases, J lost 2 bases, and 5 bases stayed unmatched. The CDR3 region has the DNA TGTGCCAGCAGTACCCCGGGACAGGGGGCCTACGAGCAGTACTTC. Translation gives CASSTPGQGAYEQYF.

The chain has TRBV5-1 and TRBJ2-1, with D tentatively TRBD2 (5 bases). V gave up 3 bases and J gave up 9 bases, with 19 bases separating them. Germline CDR1 is SGHRS and CDR2 is YFSETQ. CDR3 length: 15 amino acids. CDR3 residues: CASSWAGVGSGEQFF. CDR3 bases: TGCGCCAGCAGCTGGGCCGGGGTGGGGTCGGGTGAGCAGTTCTTC. Together with reference TRBV5-1 and TRBJ2-1, the CDR3 gives the full variable domain: KAGVTQTPRYLIKTRGQQVTLSCSPISGHRSVSWYQQTPGQGLQFLFEYFSETQRNKGNFPGRFSGRQFSNSRSEMNVSTLELGDSALYLCASSWAGVGSGEQFFGPGTRLTVL.

V gene TRBV6-6 combines with J gene TRBJ2-3; 8 bases are a match to TRBD1. V gave up 5 bases and J gave up 0 bases; unmatched junction bases: 13. Germline V gives CDR1 MNHNY, CDR2 SVGAGI (reference sequence). The CDR3 runs to 18 residues. CDR3 in amino acids: CASSHNRGVNPSTDTQYF. Here the CDR3 DNA reads TGTGCCAGCAGTCACAACAGGGGGGTTAATCCTAGCACAGATACGCAGTATTTT.

The V gene is TRBV10-2, the J gene TRBJ2-7, with a weak D call TRBD1 (5 bases). Trimming pared 3 bases from V and 4 bases from J, leaving 19 bases between. Germline lookup yields CDR1 WSHSY and CDR2 SAAADI. CDR3 length: 16 amino acids. CDR3 in DNA: TGCGCCAGCAGTGAAACATTGACAGTTGGGGTGTACGAGCAGTACTTC. This translates into CASSETLTVGVYEQYF.